This T cell receptor beta chain came from a study of T cell clones after liver transplantation. In germline, CDR1 is LNHDA, CDR2 SQIVND (reference sequence). The CDR3 spans 14 residues. The ends were cut back, 7 bases at V and 6 bases at J, with 13 bases in the middle. Produced via immunoSEQ multiplex PCR; TCRdb's table is partial and in-frame only. Of roughly 100,000 clones in the sample, around 84% are singletons; the top ten hold roughly 2.8%. This receptor was taken from a human patient who received a liver transplant. Some of the T cells may derive from the graft donor. The specimen comprised CD4+ T cells from blood, sampled approximately 45 months after liver transplant. The chain is built from TRBV19 and TRBJ1-6; TRBD1 is a possible D gene (6 bases). The CDR3 region is CASTGGQINSPLHF. The DNA for the CDR3 is TGTGCCAGTACTGGGGGGCAGATTAATTCACCCCTCCACTTT.